This entry is about one T cell receptor beta chain. There is no known antigen for this receptor. No base quality information exists; no much larger clone differs at one position. This sample stems from a study of cytomegalovirus exposure and HLA in healthy donors (dated by TCRdb to 2016 to 2017). About the full investigation: According to an earlier analysis of around 600 of the donors, some 180 million T cells yielded roughly 110 million unique TCR beta sequences and 250 to 350 Gb of sequence data. Approximately 310 gigabases of sequencing data and 78 million or so unique TCR sequences were included in an early release covering about 620 HLA-typed donors. Of the 300 to 450 genotyped donors, 70% to 90% were placed in the genetic ancestry cluster associated with self-reported Caucasian donors. The study was designed to test whether signatures of past pathogen exposure could be identified by cataloging public T cell receptors. Using immunosequencing, the study profiled T cell repertoires from about 610 subjects and related those repertoires to cytomegalovirus serostatus. Besides the first cohort of roughly 640 subjects, a separate validation cohort made up of over 100 different subjects was used. The study combined high-throughput TCR immunosequencing, statistical association of individual TCRs with disease status, and machine learning to predict cytomegalovirus infection status. A later analysis re-analyzed previously published TCR beta repertoires from hundreds of donors and added high-resolution HLA genotyping to study TCR occurrence patterns. Rather than using new phenotypic data, the later analysis identified candidate immune exposures from TCR beta sequences and from how often those sequences occurred across donors. To decide whether each TCR beta V gene segment behaved as functional or pseudogenic, an earlier analysis of several hundred of the donors relied on high-throughput TCR beta sequencing. Donor age, sex, ethnicity and CMV serostatus were collected together with the repertoire data. Genome-wide SNP genotypes for about 60% of the roughly 670 donors were used in a later genetic analysis, which treated that subset as a discovery cohort. All discovery cohort repertoires had been generated on a single sequencing platform. Both class I and class II loci were covered by HLA typing, at four-digit resolution. The number of donors typed differed by locus, with about 629-640 for A, B, C, DRB1 and DQB1, 522 for DQA1, about 610 for DPA1, and 472 for DPB1. A few DR-DQ haplotypes were handled as single units for association and clustering because linkage in the cohort was strong. On average, roughly 250,000 unique TCR beta nucleotide sequences were sequenced per donor among 398 genotyped donors of the cohort, with roughly 18% of those sequences being non-productive.

Libraries were prepared through the immunoSEQ multiplex PCR assay. The multiplex PCR relied on a mix of 60 forward primers for TCR Vbeta segments and 13 reverse primers for TCR Jbeta segments. The CDR3 region of rearranged TCR beta genes was amplified from genomic DNA by a multiplex PCR assay. The amplified TCR beta libraries were sequenced on the Illumina HiSeq System as 87-base-pair reads. On the authors' methods: In a later analysis, tens of millions of unique TCR beta chains were counted across the approximately 640 repertoires, and roughly 10 million of these chains were shared by at least two donors. A nearest-neighbor algorithm error-corrected the raw reads and collapsed the reads into unique sequences, merging closely related sequences to remove PCR and sequencing errors. Alignment of CDR3 sequences to IMGT reference sequences was used to assign V, D and J gene segments. For a sequence to be retained, a match of at least six nucleotides to both a V gene segment and a J gene segment was required. A rearrangement counted as productive if the CDR3 had no stop codons and remained in frame with V and J, and every other rearrangement counted as non-productive. CDR3 was defined according to IMGT convention as the region running from the second conserved V-encoded cysteine to the conserved J-encoded phenylalanine. The earlier analysis of 450 to 750 of the donors excluded any sequence lacking an unambiguous match to a single V gene segment. In an earlier analysis of 587 of the donors, a V segment was called functional when productive rearrangements were above 56.7%, and segregating when the standard deviation between donors exceeded 5%. A statistical classification framework was developed to diagnose cytomegalovirus status using the catalog of TCR beta chain sequences. A later analysis assigned V and J genes by comparing TCR nucleotide sequences with IMGT/GENE-DB human TR gene sequences. Using the TCRdist pipeline, a later analysis assigned CDR3 sequences along with most-parsimonious VDJ recombination scenarios. In a later analysis, each TCR beta chain was defined by its CDR3 amino acid sequence together with its V-gene family, and reads without a unique V-gene family were excluded. A later analysis removed 592 highly shared, low-generation-probability nucleotide sequences to deal with suspected cross-contamination and a sequencing artifact. A later analysis calculated a clonal expansion index for each public chain from normalized within-repertoire ranks of inferred template counts. In a later analysis, generation probabilities were computed using a VDJ recombination model fitted to out-of-frame rearrangements, and the results were checked against IGoR. In a later analysis, hypergeometric tests were used to score TCR-TCR, TCR-HLA and TCR-CMV co-occurrence, with a repertoire-size bias correction applied to TCR pairs. To estimate false discovery rates, a later analysis permuted the HLA or CMV assignments 20 times. A later analysis grouped co-occurring TCRs with DBSCAN, adding TCRdist sequence similarity when clustering within HLA-allele-positive subsets. Repertoires with fewer than 30,000 or more than 120,000 public chains, plus five repertoires with anomalous nucleotide sharing, were excluded from co-occurrence clustering. TCRdb took over this immuneACCESS table, retaining in-frame rearrangements with V and J assigned. Such tables are incomplete; in checked studies, under half of the missing clones stem from an unresolved V gene, and the remainder is unexplained. V and J calls and clone size come straight from that table; D and trimming were deduced from the DNA. In all, the sample holds tens of thousands of clones, and roughly 76% of those were seen once. Of the sample, under 2% is held by the ten largest clones.

The cohort consisted of 666 healthy bone marrow donors. All cohort members were sampled while nominally healthy, although unrecorded immune exposures were likely present. The donor tested CMV seronegative, placing the donor among the 352 seronegative members of the cohort. A peripheral blood sample was provided by each donor, and peripheral blood mononuclear cells were used for TCR beta sequencing. The Qiagen DNeasy Blood Extraction Kit was used to extract genomic DNA from the blood cell samples. What the authors observed across the whole study: The classifier was reported to diagnose cytomegalovirus status with high specificity and sensitivity in both the original cohort and the validation cohort. The study gave a list of around 170 TCR beta chains associated with cytomegalovirus. Immune exposure information for the cohort was limited to CMV serostatus. In a later analysis, several top co-occurrence clusters were reported to appear linked to parvovirus B19, influenza, CMV and Epstein-Barr virus. Most CMV-associated TCR beta chains appeared to be HLA-restricted in a later analysis, and the HLA associations seemed to be driven largely by CMV exposure. Broadly in line with IMGT annotations, most TCR beta V segments showed up in productive rearrangements about 87% or about 30% of the time in an earlier analysis of several hundred of the donors. Presence/absence analyses assumed roughly uniform sequencing depth across donors, an assumption that may not hold. A further reported finding was that TCR beta sequences accurately predicted the HLA-A and HLA-B alleles for most subjects in the first cohort. In a later analysis, HLA-associated TCR beta chains showed more clonal expansion and lower generation probabilities than non-associated chains that were equally common. Specific HLA alleles were associated with 15,000 to 20,000 TCR beta sequences at a false discovery rate of 0.05 in a later analysis. Linkage disequilibrium might explain the correlated functional status among segregating V segments, but an unknown experimental factor could not be ruled out. In a later analysis, TCR association rates were found to vary across HLA loci, with the most associated TCRs seen for DRB1 alleles and the fewest for HLA-C alleles. Some IMGT-functional V segments, including TRBV6-2 and TRBV6-3, could not be distinguished by the 87-base-pair reads and were therefore excluded. Only TCR beta chains were sequenced in this cohort, and the absence of alpha or paired-chain data limited detectable features. In vitro tests confirmed that a few of the cytomegalovirus-associated TCR beta chains recognize cytomegalovirus antigens. Compared with the roughly 670-donor mean, donors in an Asian-associated ancestry cluster had fewer N-insertions in productive TCRs, according to a later genetic analysis. A cluster of highly shared sequence variants was judged likely to represent a technical artifact of the sequencing pipeline. Because counts were too low, seventeen rarely observed V segments, including chromosome 9 orphons, were excluded from the earlier analysis of under 650 of the donors. An association between a missense DCLRE1C variant and V-gene and J-gene trimming of TCR beta chains was found in a later genetic analysis and replicated in an independent cohort. Because HLA typing was unavailable for some donors at each locus, only the typed subset was used in association tests. When HLA alleles, especially DR and DQ, strongly co-occurred, TCR associations were difficult to assign to individual alleles. While some public TCRs were present in many individuals, most TCR sequences turned up only very rarely across donors. It was suggested by the authors that the approach could potentially be generalized to other disease states and immunological phenotypes.

Via the germline V gene, CDR1 is SGHRS and CDR2 YFSETQ. V is pared back by 0 bases and J by 2 bases, with 6 bases lying between the germline termini. Its CDR3 holds 13 amino acids, cysteine through phenylalanine. The CDR3 DNA has 39 bases and is translated from base 1. Sequencing input: PBMCs. This clonotype originated in a woman under 40 in good health and CMV-seronegative. The V and J genes are TRBV5-1 and TRBJ2-7, with the D gene too uncertain to name. This receptor carries the CDR3 CASSLGGTYEQYF. Read as DNA, the sequence is TGCGCCAGCAGCTTGGGCGGAACCTACGAGCAGTACTTC.